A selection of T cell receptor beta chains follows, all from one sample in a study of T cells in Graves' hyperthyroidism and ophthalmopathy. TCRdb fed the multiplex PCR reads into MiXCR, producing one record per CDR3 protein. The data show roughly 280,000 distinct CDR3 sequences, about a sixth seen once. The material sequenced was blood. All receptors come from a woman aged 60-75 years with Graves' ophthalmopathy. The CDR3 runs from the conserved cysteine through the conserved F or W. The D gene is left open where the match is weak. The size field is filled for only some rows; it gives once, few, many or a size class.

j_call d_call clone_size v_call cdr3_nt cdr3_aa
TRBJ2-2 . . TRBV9 TGTGCCAGCAGGTCTGGGTCCACCGGGGAGCTGTTTTTT CASRSGSTGELFF
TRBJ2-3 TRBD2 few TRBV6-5 TGTGCCAGCAGTTACGGGGGGGAGGTTGCAGATACGCAGTATTTT CASSYGGEVADTQYF
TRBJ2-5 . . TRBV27 TGTGCCAGCAGTTTATCGGGGACTCTCTGGTACGAGACCCAGTACTTC CASSLSGTLWYETQYF
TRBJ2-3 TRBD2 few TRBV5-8 TGTGCCAGCAGCTCTGGACTAGCGCTAAGCACAGATACGCAGTATTTT CASSSGLALSTDTQYF
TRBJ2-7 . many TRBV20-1 TGCAGTGCTAGAGATCTTAGGGGGACATACGAGCAGTACTTC CSARDLRGTYEQYF
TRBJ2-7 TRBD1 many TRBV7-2 TGTGCCAGCAGCCGCCGGGACAGGTCCTACGAGCAGTACTTC CASSRRDRSYEQYF
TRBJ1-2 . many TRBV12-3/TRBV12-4 TGTGCCAGCAGTCCCCGCAGGGCAAAGGGCTACACCTTC CASSPRRAKGYTF
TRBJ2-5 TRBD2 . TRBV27 TGTGCCAGCAGACCGAACAGACCAGCGGGAGTAATTCGGGGGGAGACCCAGTACTTC CASRPNRPAGVIRGETQYF
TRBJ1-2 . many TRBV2 TGTGCCAGCAGTGAAGTAGGGTACGATGGCTACACCTTC CASSEVGYDGYTF
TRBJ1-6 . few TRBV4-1 TGCGCCAGCAGCCGTTTGGAGGGACGTCTGAATTCACCCCTCCACTTT CASSRLEGRLNSPLHF
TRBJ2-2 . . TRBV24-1 TGTGCCACCAGTGATACGACGACAGGTTGGGCCGGGGAGCTGTTTTTT CATSDTTTGWAGELFF
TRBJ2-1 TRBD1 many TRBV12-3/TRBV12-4 TGTGCCAGCAGTGAGGACAGGGCAAAGGTGTATGAGCAGTTCTTC CASSEDRAKVYEQFF
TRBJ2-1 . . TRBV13 TGTGCCAGCAGCTTAGCAGTGGACAGGCAGTTCTTC CASSLAVDRQFF
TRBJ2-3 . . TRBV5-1 TGCGCCAGCAGCTTAAATCCGGGACCCTCTAGCACAGATACGCAGTATTTT CASSLNPGPSSTDTQYF
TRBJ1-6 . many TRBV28 TGTGCCAGCCGCCAAACCGGGGCCCGGCATAATTCACCCCTCCACTTT CASRQTGARHNSPLHF
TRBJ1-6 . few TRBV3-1 TGTGCCAGCAGCCAAGGGGGGGGGTTTGGTTCACCCCTCCACTTT CASSQGGGFGSPLHF
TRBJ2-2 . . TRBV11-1 TGTGCCAGCAGCCCCACCTGGAGGGAGACGAACACCGGGGAGCTGTTTTTT CASSPTWRETNTGELFF
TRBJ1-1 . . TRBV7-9 TGTGCCAGCAGCTTAGCTGGGGGGGCGGGGGCTCGACTAAAAGCTTTCTTT CASSLAGGAGARLKAFF
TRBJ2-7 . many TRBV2 TGTGCCAGCAGTGAAGTATCGGGGATTGGATCCTACGAGCAGTACTTC CASSEVSGIGSYEQYF
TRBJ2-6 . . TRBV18 TGTGCCAGCTCACCCCAGGGTACTGGTGGGGCCAACGTCCTGACTTTC CASSPQGTGGANVLTF
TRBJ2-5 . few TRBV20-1 TGCAGTGCTAGAGATGAGGGGCAGGGCGCCGGGTCCCAGTACTTC CSARDEGQGAGSQYF
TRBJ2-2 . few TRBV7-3 TGTGCCAGCGGAGGGGGTCGCACCGGGGAGCTGTTTTTT CASGGGRTGELFF
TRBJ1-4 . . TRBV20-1 TGCAGTGCTAGACCGATCGAAGGTGCAACTAATGAAAAACTGTTTTTT CSARPIEGATNEKLFF
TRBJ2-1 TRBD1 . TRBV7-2 TGTGCCAGCAGCTTATTGCCGGGACAGGCCTACAATGAGCAGTTCTTC CASSLLPGQAYNEQFF
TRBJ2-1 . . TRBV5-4 TGTGCCAGCAGCTTGGAGAGAAACAATGAGCAGTTCTTC CASSLERNNEQFF
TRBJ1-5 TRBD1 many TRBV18 TGTGCCAGCTCGGGAGACAGGGGTGATCAGCCCCAGCATTTT CASSGDRGDQPQHF
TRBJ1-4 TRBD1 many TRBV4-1 TGCGCCAGCGGCTCCGTGGGACAGGGCGCTGAAAAACTGTTTTTT CASGSVGQGAEKLFF
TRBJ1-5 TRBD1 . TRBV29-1 TGCAGCGTAGGGACAGGGGTCGATCAGCCCCAGCATTTT CSVGTGVDQPQHF
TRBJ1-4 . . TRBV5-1 TGCGCCAGCAGTCCCGGGACAATGACGCAAAAACTGTTTTTT CASSPGTMTQKLFF
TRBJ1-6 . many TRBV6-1 TGTGCCAGCAGTCAAACCGGGACAAGGAGCTCCTATAATTCACCCCTCCACTTT CASSQTGTRSSYNSPLHF
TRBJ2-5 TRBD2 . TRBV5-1 TGCGCCAGCAGAGGGCTAGCGGGAGTTGCGGAGACCCAGTACTTC CASRGLAGVAETQYF
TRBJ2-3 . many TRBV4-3 TGCGCCAGCAGCCAAGGTAGCGGAGATACGCAGTATTTT CASSQGSGDTQYF
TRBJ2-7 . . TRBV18 TGTGCCAGCTCAGCTTGGACAGCGAGCTCCTACGAGCAGTACTTC CASSAWTASSYEQYF
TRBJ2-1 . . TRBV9 TGTGCCAGCAAATCTAGCGTGGAGAATGAGCAGTTCTTC CASKSSVENEQFF
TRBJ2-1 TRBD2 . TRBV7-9 TGTGCCAGCAGCTTCCCCCGAAGGAGGACGGGGGGGCCGTACAATGAGCAGTTCTTC CASSFPRRRTGGPYNEQFF
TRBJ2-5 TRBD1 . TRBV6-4 TGTGCCAGCCGGACAGGGATCCAAGAGACCCAGTACTTC CASRTGIQETQYF
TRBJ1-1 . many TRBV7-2 TGTGCCAGCAGCTCCGCGGGAGGATGGAACACTGAAGCTTTCTTT CASSSAGGWNTEAFF
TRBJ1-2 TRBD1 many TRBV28 TGTGCCAGCAAGATTACAGGGGTTTATGGCTACACCTTC CASKITGVYGYTF
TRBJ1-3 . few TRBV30 TGTGCCTGGACTTCAAGAAACACCATATATTTT CAWTSRNTIYF
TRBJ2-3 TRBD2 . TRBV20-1 TGCAGTGCTAGTTCGGCTAGCGGGCGGTTAGGGGATACGCAGTATTTT CSASSASGRLGDTQYF